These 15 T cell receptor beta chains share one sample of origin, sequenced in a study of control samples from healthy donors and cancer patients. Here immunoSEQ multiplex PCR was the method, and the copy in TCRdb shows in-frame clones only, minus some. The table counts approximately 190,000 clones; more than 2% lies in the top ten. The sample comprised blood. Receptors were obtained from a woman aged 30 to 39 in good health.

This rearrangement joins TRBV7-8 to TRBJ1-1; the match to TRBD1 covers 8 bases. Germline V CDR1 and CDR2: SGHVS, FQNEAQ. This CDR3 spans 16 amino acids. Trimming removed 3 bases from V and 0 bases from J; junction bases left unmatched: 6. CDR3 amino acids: CASSFGQGNMNTEAFF. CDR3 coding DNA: TGTGCCAGCAGCTTTGGACAGGGAAACATGAACACTGAAGCTTTCTTT.

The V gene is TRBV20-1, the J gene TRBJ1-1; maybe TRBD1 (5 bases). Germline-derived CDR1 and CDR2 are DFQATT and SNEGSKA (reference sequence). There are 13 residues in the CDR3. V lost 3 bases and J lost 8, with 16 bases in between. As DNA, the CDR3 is TGCAGTGCTAGTCAGGGTATAAGAATAGAAGCTTTCTTT. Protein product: CSASQGIRIEAFF.

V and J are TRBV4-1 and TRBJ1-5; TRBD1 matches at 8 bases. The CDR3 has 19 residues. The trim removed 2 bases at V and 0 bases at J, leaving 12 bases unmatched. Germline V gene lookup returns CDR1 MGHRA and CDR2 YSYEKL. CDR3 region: CASSQRPGTGPYSNQPQHF. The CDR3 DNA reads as TGCGCCAGCAGCCAACGTCCCGGGACAGGCCCTTATAGCAATCAGCCCCAGCATTTT.

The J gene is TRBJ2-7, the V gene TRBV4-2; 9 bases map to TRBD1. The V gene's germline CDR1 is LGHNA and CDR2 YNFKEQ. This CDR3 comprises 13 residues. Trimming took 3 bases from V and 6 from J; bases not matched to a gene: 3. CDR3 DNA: TGTGCCAGCAGCCAGGGACAGGGCGCCGAGCAGTACTTC. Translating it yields CASSQGQGAEQYF.

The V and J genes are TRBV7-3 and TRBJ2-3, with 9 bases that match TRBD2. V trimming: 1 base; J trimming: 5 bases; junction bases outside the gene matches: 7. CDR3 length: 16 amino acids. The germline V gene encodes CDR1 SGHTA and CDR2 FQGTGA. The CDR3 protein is CASSLNPAGGVDTQYF. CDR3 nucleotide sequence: TGTGCCAGCAGCTTAAATCCAGCGGGGGGCGTAGATACGCAGTATTTT.

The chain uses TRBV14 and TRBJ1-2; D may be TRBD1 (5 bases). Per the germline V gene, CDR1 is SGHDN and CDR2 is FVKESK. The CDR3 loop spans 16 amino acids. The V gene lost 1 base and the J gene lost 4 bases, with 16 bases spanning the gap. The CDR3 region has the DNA TGTGCCAGCAGCCAAGGGTCAAACAGGAACCCCTATGGCTACACCTTC. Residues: CASSQGSNRNPYGYTF.

The CDR3 bases are TGCGCCAGCAGCCCCAAATTAGGGGACAGTAGCTATGGCTACACCTTC. Protein: CASSPKLGDSSYGYTF. The chain couples TRBV4-3 to TRBJ1-2; TRBD1 aligns across 7 bases. Trimming cost V 4 bases and J 4 bases; bases outside gene matches: 12. The CDR3 length is 16 residues. Germline CDR1 reads LGHNA; CDR2 reads YSLEER.

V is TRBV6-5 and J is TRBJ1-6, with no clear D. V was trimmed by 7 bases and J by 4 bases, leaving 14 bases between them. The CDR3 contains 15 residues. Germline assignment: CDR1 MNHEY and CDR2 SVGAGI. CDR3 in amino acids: CASNGEAGYNSPLHF. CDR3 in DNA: TGTGCCAGCAACGGGGAAGCGGGTTATAATTCACCCCTCCACTTT.

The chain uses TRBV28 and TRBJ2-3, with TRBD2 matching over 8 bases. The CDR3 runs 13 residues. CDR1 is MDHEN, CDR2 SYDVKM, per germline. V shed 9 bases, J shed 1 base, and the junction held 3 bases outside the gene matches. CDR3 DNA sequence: TGTGCCAGTGTGACTAGCGGCACAGATACGCAGTATTTT. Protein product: CASVTSGTDTQYF.

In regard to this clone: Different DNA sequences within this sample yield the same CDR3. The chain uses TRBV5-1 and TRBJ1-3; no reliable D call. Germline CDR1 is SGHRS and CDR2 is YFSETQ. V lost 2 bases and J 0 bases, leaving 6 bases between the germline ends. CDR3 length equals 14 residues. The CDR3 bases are TGCGCCAGCAGCTTCGGCGTCTCTGGAAACACCATATATTTT. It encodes CASSFGVSGNTIYF.

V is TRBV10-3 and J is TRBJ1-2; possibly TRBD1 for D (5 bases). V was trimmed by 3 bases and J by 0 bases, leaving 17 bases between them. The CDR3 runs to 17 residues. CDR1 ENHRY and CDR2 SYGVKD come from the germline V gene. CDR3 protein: CAISDQTGRVTNYGYTF. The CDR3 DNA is TGTGCCATCAGTGATCAAACAGGAAGAGTGACTAACTATGGCTACACCTTC.

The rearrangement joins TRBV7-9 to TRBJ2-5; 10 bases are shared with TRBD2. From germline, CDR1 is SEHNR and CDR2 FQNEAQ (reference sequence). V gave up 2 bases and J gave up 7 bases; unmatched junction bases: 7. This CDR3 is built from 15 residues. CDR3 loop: CASSLPTSGEVTQYF. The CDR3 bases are TGTGCCAGCAGCTTACCAACTAGCGGGGAGGTGACCCAGTACTTC.

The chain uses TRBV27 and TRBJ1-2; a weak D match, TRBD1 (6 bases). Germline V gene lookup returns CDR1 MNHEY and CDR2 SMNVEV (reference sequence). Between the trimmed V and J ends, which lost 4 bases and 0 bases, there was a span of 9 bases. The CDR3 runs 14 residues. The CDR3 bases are TGTGCCAGCAGTTATACAGGGACTAACTATGGCTACACCTTC. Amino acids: CASSYTGTNYGYTF.

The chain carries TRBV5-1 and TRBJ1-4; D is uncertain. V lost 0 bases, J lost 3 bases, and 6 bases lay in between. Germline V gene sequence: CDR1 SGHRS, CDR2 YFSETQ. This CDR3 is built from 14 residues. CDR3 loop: CASSLGSSNEKLFF. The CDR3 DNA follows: TGCGCCAGCAGCTTGGGTTCGTCTAATGAAAAACTGTTTTTT. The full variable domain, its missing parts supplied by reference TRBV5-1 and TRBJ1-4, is KAGVTQTPRYLIKTRGQQVTLSCSPISGHRSVSWYQQTPGQGLQFLFEYFSETQRNKGNFPGRFSGRQFSNSRSEMNVSTLELGDSALYLCASSLGSSNEKLFFGSGTQLSVL.

For the CDR3, the DNA is TGTGCCAGCAGTGCCCGAGTGGGCTACACCTTC. Its protein product is CASSARVGYTF. This chain links TRBV2 with TRBJ1-2; D ambiguous. Germline-derived CDR1 and CDR2 are SNHLY and FYNNEI. V lost 4 bases to trimming and J lost 8 bases, with 8 bases between them. The CDR3 totals 11 residues.